This T cell receptor beta chain was sequenced in a study of cytomegalovirus exposure and HLA in healthy donors. Comments on this clone: Its matching antigen is unknown.

Primers included in the PCR were 60 Vbeta and 13 Jbeta primers. Measured with immunoSEQ multiplex PCR; TCRdb has only the in-frame clones, and not every one. The sample shows about 200,000 clones, around nine tenths of them seen only once. Overall study results and limits: Previous analysis showed most TCR beta V segments were productive about 87% or about 30% of the time. Some highly shared sequence variants likely arose as a pipeline artifact. An analysis was carried out at a later point. It showed that HLA-associated TCR beta chains were more clonally expanded than equally common non-associated chains. Reports credit the classifier with highly specific, highly sensitive diagnosis of cytomegalovirus status.

V shed 5 bases and J 1 base; nucleotides not matched to a gene: 5. This CDR3 spans 15 amino acids. Looked up from germline, CDR1 is MNHNY and CDR2 is SVGAGI (reference sequence). The chain is built from TRBV6-6 and TRBJ2-5, with TRBD1 identical over 9 bases. The receptor was derived from a woman aged 25 to 39 in good health and CMV-seronegative. Input material: PBMCs. Written as DNA, the CDR3 is TGTGCCAGCAGTCGGGACAGGGCAGGCCAAGAGACCCAGTACTTC. As protein: CASSRDRAGQETQYF.